The 3 T cell receptor beta chains listed next were all sequenced from one sample in a study of shared T cell receptors in the human thymus. Repertoires were generated with immunoSEQ multiplex PCR, while TCRdb's copy carries only in-frame clones and drops some. This table holds hundreds of thousands of clones, roughly 74% found once. The data were also submitted as part of a second study, on human thymus T cells.

The sequenced sample was thymocytes. All receptors come from a boy in the first two years of life with a congenital heart defect.

The V and J genes are TRBV10-3 and TRBJ2-1; 8 bases match TRBD2. J gave up 8 bases and V 10 bases, and 10 bases lay outside the gene matches. The CDR3 has 13 amino acids. Germline CDR1 ENHRY, CDR2 SYGVKD. CDR3 coding DNA: TGTGCCACGGGAGGGCCCCGAAAATATGAGCAGTTCTTC. The encoded protein is CATGGPRKYEQFF.

V is TRBV4-2 and J is TRBJ1-5, with D unclear. V was cut by 0 bases and J by 0 bases, with 18 bases left in between. CDR1 is LGHNA, CDR2 YNFKEQ, per germline. The CDR3 contains 19 residues. CDR3 amino acids: CASSQDPLRGYGSNQPQHF. The CDR3 nucleotides read TGTGCCAGCAGCCAAGACCCCCTGCGAGGGTATGGTAGCAATCAGCCCCAGCATTTT.

V gene TRBV11-2 combines with J gene TRBJ2-7; 9 bases line up with TRBD2. CDR3 length: 16 amino acids. CDR1 is SGHAT, CDR2 FQNNGV, per germline. The V segment lost 2 bases and the J segment 2 bases; nucleotides outside the gene matches: 7. CDR3 in DNA: TGTGCCAGCAGCTTACAGGCTAGCGGGATACCCTACGAGCAGTACTTC. Translating it yields CASSLQASGIPYEQYF.